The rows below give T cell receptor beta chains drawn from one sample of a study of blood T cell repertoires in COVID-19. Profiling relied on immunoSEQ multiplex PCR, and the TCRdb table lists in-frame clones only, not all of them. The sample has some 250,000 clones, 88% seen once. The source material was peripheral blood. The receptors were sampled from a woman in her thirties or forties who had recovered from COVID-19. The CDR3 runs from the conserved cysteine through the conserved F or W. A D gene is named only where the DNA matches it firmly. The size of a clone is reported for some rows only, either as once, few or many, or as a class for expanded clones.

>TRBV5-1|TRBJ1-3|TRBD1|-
CASSLEGQAFSGNTIYF
TGCGCCAGCAGCTTGGAGGGACAGGCCTTCTCTGGAAACACCATATATTTT
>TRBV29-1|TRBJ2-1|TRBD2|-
CSVEDFLAGVNEQFF
TGCAGCGTTGAAGACTTCCTAGCGGGAGTGAATGAGCAGTTCTTC
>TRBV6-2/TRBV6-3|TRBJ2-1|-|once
CASSYWGGQGKGNEQFF
TGTGCCAGCAGTTACTGGGGGGGGCAGGGAAAAGGTAATGAGCAGTTCTTC
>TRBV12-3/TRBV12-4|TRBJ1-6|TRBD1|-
CASSPQGAPLHF
TGTGCCAGCAGCCCCCAGGGGGCACCCCTCCACTTT
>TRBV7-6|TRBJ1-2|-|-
CASGPDGDSLRGYTF
TGTGCCAGCGGTCCGGACGGGGATTCGCTAAGGGGCTACACCTTC
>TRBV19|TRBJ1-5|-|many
CASSIPFQGPQPQHF
TGTGCCAGTAGTATCCCATTTCAGGGGCCTCAGCCCCAGCATTTT
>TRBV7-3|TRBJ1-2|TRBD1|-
CASSLTSGQGAGYTF
TGTGCCAGCAGCTTAACGTCGGGACAGGGCGCCGGCTACACCTTC
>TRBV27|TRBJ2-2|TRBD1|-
CASSSVILSGGAKTGELFF
TGTGCCAGCAGTTCAGTCATCCTTTCAGGGGGCGCGAAAACCGGGGAGCTGTTTTTT
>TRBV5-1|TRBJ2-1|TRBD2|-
CASSSGLAIDNEQFF
TGCGCCAGCAGCTCGGGACTAGCGATCGACAATGAGCAGTTCTTC
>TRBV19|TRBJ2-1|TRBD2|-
CASSRVSGRGGSYNEQFF
TGTGCCAGTAGTAGGGTTAGCGGGAGGGGGGGATCCTACAATGAGCAGTTCTTC
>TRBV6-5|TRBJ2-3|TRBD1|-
CASSKQGARGTQYF
TGTGCCAGCAGTAAACAGGGGGCGCGGGGTACGCAGTATTTT
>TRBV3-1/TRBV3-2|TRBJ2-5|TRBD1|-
CASSQEDRAETQYF
TGTGCCAGCAGCCAAGAGGACAGGGCAGAGACCCAGTACTTC
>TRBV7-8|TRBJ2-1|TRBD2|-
CASSPPTGTSGYNEQFF
TGTGCCAGCAGCCCCCCAACCGGGACTAGCGGATACAATGAGCAGTTCTTC
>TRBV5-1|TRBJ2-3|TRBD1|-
CASSWDRASDTQYF
TGCGCCAGCAGCTGGGACAGGGCCTCAGATACGCAGTATTTT
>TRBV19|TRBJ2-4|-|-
CASSSDSRNIQYF
TGTGCCAGTAGTTCGGACAGCCGAAACATTCAGTACTTC
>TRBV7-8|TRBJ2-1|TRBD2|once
CASSSSSLPGTSGSWRDEQFF
TGTGCCAGCAGCTCCTCTAGCCTTCCCGGGACTAGCGGGAGCTGGAGGGATGAGCAGTTCTTC
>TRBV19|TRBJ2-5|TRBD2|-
CAAARGGAGQETQYF
TGTGCCGCCGCCCGGGGGGGCGCAGGGCAAGAGACCCAGTACTTC
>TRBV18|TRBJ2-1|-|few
CASSPGTLGARSYNEQFF
TGTGCCAGCTCACCCGGGACACTAGGGGCACGCTCCTACAATGAGCAGTTCTTC
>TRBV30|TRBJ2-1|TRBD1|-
CAWSIVGQYNEQFF
TGTGCCTGGAGCATTGTGGGACAGTACAATGAGCAGTTCTTC
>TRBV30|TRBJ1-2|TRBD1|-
CAWSASRDRSGYTF
TGTGCCTGGAGTGCTTCCCGGGACAGAAGCGGCTACACCTTC
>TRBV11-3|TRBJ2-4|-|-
CASSLVGGKNIQYF
TGTGCCAGCAGCTTGGTGGGCGGGAAAAACATTCAGTACTTC
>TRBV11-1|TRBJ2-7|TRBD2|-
CASTPGSGKYEQYF
TGTGCCAGCACCCCGGGTAGCGGGAAGTACGAGCAGTACTTC
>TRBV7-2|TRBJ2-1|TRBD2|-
CASSPGLASYNEQFF
TGTGCCAGCAGCCCCGGACTAGCGAGTTACAATGAGCAGTTCTTC
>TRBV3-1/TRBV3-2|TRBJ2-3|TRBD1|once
CASSRDRRTDTQYF
TGTGCCAGCAGCAGGGACAGACGCACAGATACGCAGTATTTT
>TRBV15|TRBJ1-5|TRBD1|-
CATSRESNTGVGNQPQHF
TGTGCCACCAGCAGAGAATCAAACACAGGGGTCGGAAATCAGCCCCAGCATTTT
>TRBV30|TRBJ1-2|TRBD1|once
CAWRPGQGGGYTF
TGTGCCTGGCGCCCCGGACAGGGTGGGGGCTACACCTTC
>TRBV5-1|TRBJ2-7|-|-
CASSPWGASSSYEQYF
TGCGCCAGCAGCCCGTGGGGCGCCTCAAGCTCCTACGAGCAGTACTTC
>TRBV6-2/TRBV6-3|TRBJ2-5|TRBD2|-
CASSYGHTAGRETQYF
TGTGCCAGCAGTTACGGGCACACAGCGGGGCGGGAGACCCAGTACTTC
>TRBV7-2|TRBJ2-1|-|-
CASSFMGGEQFF
TGTGCCAGCAGCTTTATGGGGGGTGAGCAGTTCTTC
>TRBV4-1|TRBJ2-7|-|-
CASSQEAGPRAYEQYF
TGCGCCAGCAGCCAAGAGGCGGGGCCTAGAGCCTACGAGCAGTACTTC
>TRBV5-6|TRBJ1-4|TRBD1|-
CASSWGTGVEKLFF
TGTGCCAGCAGCTGGGGGACAGGGGTAGAAAAACTGTTTTTT
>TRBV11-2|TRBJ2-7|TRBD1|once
CASSAQGAPEYF
TGTGCCAGCAGCGCTCAGGGGGCTCCCGAGTACTTC
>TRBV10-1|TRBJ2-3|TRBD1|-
CASRRGLGTDTQYF
TGCGCCAGCAGAAGGGGGCTTGGCACAGATACGCAGTATTTT
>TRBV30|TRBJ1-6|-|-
CAWSGGPGSPLHF
TGTGCCTGGAGTGGGGGGCCTGGCTCACCCCTCCACTTT
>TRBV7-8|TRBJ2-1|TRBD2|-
CASSLRTSGHNEQFF
TGTGCCAGCAGCCTGAGGACTAGCGGTCACAATGAGCAGTTCTTC
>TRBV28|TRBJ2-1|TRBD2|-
CASSPLLAGRVEQFF
TGTGCCAGCAGTCCGTTACTAGCGGGAAGGGTTGAGCAGTTCTTC